This TCR beta chain was identified during a study of pediatric ulcerative colitis. Study at large: Ulcerative colitis patients had pancolitis or left-sided colitis, with confirming histology.

A remark on this clone: Its antigen is undetermined.

General study results and limits: Substantially fewer templates came from two patients' blood samples. Acute severe colitis showed lower rectal diversity from clonal expansions.

CDR1 and CDR2 from the germline V gene are SGHAT and FQNNGV. The CDR3 contains 15 residues. Trimming removed 1 base at V and 8 bases at J, with 15 bases between. Each sample received Survey-level depth of up to 500,000 reads. Only in-frame clones appear in the TCRdb table, and some are missing; sequencing was by immunoSEQ multiplex PCR. Found here are around 64,000 clones, 77% of them singletons; the top ten hold roughly 5.2%. J is TRBJ2-1 and V is TRBV11-2, with D hard to call. This TCR derives from a boy younger than 18 with moderate ulcerative colitis. What was sequenced was blood. CDR3 coding DNA: TGTGCCAGCAGCTTAGCCGGGCATCGAGGCGATGAGCAGTTCTTC. This sequence encodes CASSLAGHRGDEQFF. Using reference TRBV11-2 and TRBJ2-1 for the parts outside the CDR3, the full variable domain is EAGVAQSPRYKIIEKRQSVAFWCNPISGHATLYWYQQILGQGPKLLIQFQNNGVVDDSQLPKDRFSAERLKGVDSTLKIQPAKLEDSAVYLCASSLAGHRGDEQFFGPGTRLTVL.